The present T cell receptor (beta chain) was sequenced within a study of human T cells and chemical hapten exposure. About the study: Per-sample TCR yield variation was attributed mainly to small pooled library volume differences. Regarding the study as a whole: Among TCRs, those above 1 in 1000 frequency were unaffected by DPC sensitization.

Time point denoted: healthy volunteer bleed at 2 weeks. RNA extraction used unfractionated whole blood as the source of total RNA. It was the library that attached unique molecular identifiers to individual cDNA molecules. Authors' processing steps: Samples contained a median of roughly 96,000 TCRs, with a range of about 23,224 to 700,000. TCRdb independently ran MiXCR on the RACE reads; one entry per CDR3 protein. The authors' filters were not applied to this entry. The profile covers 130,000 or so distinct CDR3 sequences, with around 8.2% appearing a single time and 1.5% to 2% taken by the ten largest. This clonotype was seen ten or more times. Its antigen is unidentified. CDR3 length: 14 residues. The V end lost 2 bases, the J end lost 2 bases, and 12 bases lay between the germline ends. Germline CDR1 DFQATT, CDR2 SNEGSKA (reference sequence).

This rearrangement joins TRBV20-1 to TRBJ1-2; D ambiguous. This sequence originates from a male donor in good health. Some clones in this sample may be carry-over from other donors' samples. Material for sequencing was whole blood. DNA for the CDR3: TGCAGTGCTAGATTGCCAGGACGGAACTATGGCTACACCTTC. Its protein product is CSARLPGRNYGYTF.